The T cell receptor (beta chain) under discussion was sequenced for a study of blood T cell repertoires in COVID-19. At the level of the study: Both acute and convalescent COVID-19 samples were obtained from the United States, Italy and Spain. T cells, B-cell-depleted T cells, or PBMCs provided the cDNA or gDNA that served as material.

Source study methods: Nucleated cell number was recorded as an estimate derived from reference gene primer amplification. The method was immunoSEQ multiplex PCR; TCRdb's version includes in-frame clones alone and lacks a portion of them. The V and J calls and clone size were taken over from that table, and D and trimming were inferred from the DNA. The sample yields tens of thousands of clones, 86% seen once. Germline V gene lookup returns CDR1 MNHEY and CDR2 SVGAGI. The CDR3 has 13 residues. Trimming took off 2 bases at V and 5 bases at J, with 4 bases between the two ends. V is TRBV6-5 and J is TRBJ1-6, with D unclear. The receptor's source is an elderly woman in a cohort sampled during active or convalescent COVID-19. The sample taken for sequencing was peripheral blood. The CDR3 protein is CASSYEHNSPLHF. The CDR3 nucleotides read TGTGCCAGCAGTTACGAGCATAATTCACCCCTCCACTTT.